This TCR beta chain derives from a study of blood T cell repertoires in COVID-19 (dated by TCRdb to the early 2020s). Background on the whole study: Samples from collaborators originated in the United States, Italy and Spain and spanned both the acute and convalescent phases of COVID-19. The prospective study material was composed of cDNA or gDNA derived from T cells, B-cell-depleted T cells, or PBMCs. Subjects who had been exposed to COVID-19, were actively infected with it, or had recovered from it provided the deeply sampled blood TCRbeta repertoires that made up the dataset. The repertoires were made available in a free public database intended to serve as a resource for research on the immune response to SARS-CoV-2. Samples came from the ongoing ImmuneRACE study (first 160 participants) plus 1,254 subjects from 6 global collaborators. Sample metadata almost always included a de-identified subject ID, COVID-19 status, age in years and sex. HLA class I and class II types, where available, came from metadata supplied by the sample provider rather than from assay-based typing.

General findings and caveats noted by the study authors: The amount of clinical and demographic metadata varied by source and participant and was provided uncurated.

Each collaborating institution followed its own protocols to collect whole blood in K2EDTA tubes. For TCRbeta analysis, collaborators shipped samples as frozen whole blood, isolated PBMCs, or DNA extracted from either of those sample types. As regards this clone: The target of this receptor is not known. No base qualities exist here, and no much larger clone lies one base off it.

TCRbeta CDR3 regions were amplified from genomic DNA by means of the immunoSEQ Assay, a bias-controlled multiplex PCR. Regarding the original processing steps: Nucleated cell counts per sample were estimated from amplification of reference gene primers within the assay. To quantify the absolute abundance of each unique TCRbeta CDR3 rearrangement, sequence reads were collapsed and filtered. For each sample, productive Simpson clonality was calculated as the square root of Simpson's diversity index across productive rearrangements. In its TCRdb copy, this immuneACCESS table keeps in-frame sequences only and misses some clones. Where compared with another copy, unresolved V genes explain less than half of these, and the others have no known cause. V, J and clone size are those of that table, while D and trimming were read from the DNA. This sample is represented by roughly 380,000 clones; 85% of them were singletons. The ten most abundant clones make up roughly 3.4% of the sample.

The junction carries 16 bases between V and J, which are trimmed by 8 bases and 3 bases respectively. The germline V gene yields MNHEY for CDR1 and SVGAGI for CDR2. From the cysteine through the phenylalanine, the CDR3 covers 15 amino acids. Left in the record is the CDR3 DNA by itself, 45 bases read in frame from the first base. The sequenced sample consisted of peripheral blood. This receptor chain uses TRBV6-5 and TRBJ1-4; a weak D assignment points to TRBD1 (5 bases agree). The receptor was derived from a woman between 18 and 29 years old with acute or convalescent COVID-19. The CDR3 loop reads CASGAVTVSNEKLFF. The DNA is TGTGCCAGCGGGGCGGTGACAGTGTCTAATGAAAAACTGTTTTTT.